The entry that follows covers one T cell receptor beta chain sequence. The data were obtained in a study of blood T cell repertoires in COVID-19. Study context: COVID-19 samples from acute and convalescent phases originated in the United States, Italy and Spain.

Produced via immunoSEQ multiplex PCR; TCRdb's table is partial and in-frame only. The profile shows around 450,000 clones, more than 85% of them singletons. Source material: peripheral blood. The sequence derives from a woman aged 25-40 years with acute or convalescent COVID-19.

CDR3 DNA: TGTGCCAGCAGCCAGAGAGGGAACGAGCAGTTCTTC. Protein sequence: CASSQRGNEQFF. This chain joins TRBV3-1 (or the pseudogene TRBV3-2) and TRBJ2-1, with D maybe TRBD2 (5 bases). With 3 bases removed from V and 10 bases from J, the gap between germline ends came to 10 bases. This CDR3 is 12 amino acids long. Per the germline V gene, CDR1 is LGHDT and CDR2 is YNNKEL (reference sequence).